This TCR beta chain came from a study of T-cell reconstitution after alpha-beta-depleted transplantation in children. Overall study findings and caveats: Reportedly, alpha-beta T cells present about two months post-transplant originated from several hundred expanded clones of graft origin. For some patients, TCRbeta diversity was high at day 60 because of recipient T cells and thymic progenitors that survived.

This clonotype has a handful of counts. Its target is not known. Germline values: CDR1 SGHAT, CDR2 FQNNGV. The CDR3 runs to 16 residues. The junction had 12 bases not matched to a gene; V was cut back by 0 bases and J by 14 bases. It was with unique molecular identifiers that the TCRbeta library was prepared. Each CDR3 protein gets one entry after TCRdb re-called the PCR reads with MiXCR. The top ten hold about 15% of the sample, which has more than 85,000 distinct CDR3 sequences, approximately 8% seen once. The material sequenced was PBMCs, taken before TCRalphabeta/CD19-depleted stem cell transplant. The receptor's source is a boy aged 2 to 9 with acute lymphoblastic leukemia, due to receive a stem cell transplant. The V call is TRBV11-2, the J call TRBJ2-3, with 12 bases that match TRBD2. The chain's CDR3 is CASSLDRLAGGSFGYF. CDR3 DNA: TGTGCCAGCAGCTTAGATCGCCTAGCGGGGGGGTCATTCGGGTATTTT. Supplemented by reference TRBV11-2 and TRBJ2-3, the full variable domain reads EAGVAQSPRYKIIEKRQSVAFWCNPISGHATLYWYQQILGQGPKLLIQFQNNGVVDDSQLPKDRFSAERLKGVDSTLKIQPAKLEDSAVYLCASSLDRLAGGSFGYFGPGTRLTVL.